A single sample is the source of the 25 T cell receptor beta chains below, sequenced in a study of T cell repertoires in ileal Crohn's disease. The time point: neoterminal ileum biopsy at postoperative endoscopy, about 6 months after surgery. Sequencing used immunoSEQ multiplex PCR; TCRdb keeps in-frame clones, though not all of them. This table has under 15,000 clones, 65% to 85% appearing once. Sequenced sample: ileal tissue. These receptors were collected from an adult with Crohn's disease.

The chain recombines TRBV7-6 with TRBJ1-2, with 10 bases that match TRBD1. The CDR3 runs to 16 residues. The V segment lost 3 bases and the J segment 8 bases; nucleotides outside the gene matches: 12. Per the germline V gene, CDR1 is SGHVS and CDR2 is FNYEAQ. CDR3 residues: CASSLYSRQGAEGYTF. The CDR3, as DNA: TGTGCCAGCAGCTTGTACAGTAGACAGGGGGCTGAGGGCTACACCTTC.

This rearrangement joins TRBV11-3 to TRBJ2-2, with D unresolved. CDR3 length equals 14 residues. Per germline, CDR1 SGHNT and CDR2 YENEEA. V gave up 8 bases and J gave up 7 bases, with 17 bases separating them. The DNA for the CDR3 is TGTGCCAGCTCCCCCAGGCAGGATGGCGGGGAGCTGTTTTTT. Protein sequence: CASSPRQDGGELFF.

This chain links TRBV5-1 with TRBJ1-6, with 7 bases aligning to TRBD1. V lost 4 bases to trimming and J lost 9 bases; unmatched junction nucleotides: 4. Per the germline V gene, CDR1 is SGHRS and CDR2 is YFSETQ. This CDR3 has 13 amino acids. The CDR3 nucleotides are TGCGCCAGCAGCGACAGGGTGTCTTCACCCCTCCACTTT. It codes for CASSDRVSSPLHF.

The chain joins TRBV2 to TRBJ1-4, with 8 positions matching TRBD1. Per the germline V gene, CDR1 is SNHLY and CDR2 is FYNNEI. The CDR3 runs 15 residues. The junction had 6 bases not matched to a gene; V was cut back by 5 bases and J by 4 bases. CDR3 coding DNA: TGTGCCAGCAGTTACAGGGGGGCGGGTAATGAAAAACTGTTTTTT. Encoded protein: CASSYRGAGNEKLFF.

This clone was counted a few times. This rearrangement joins TRBV28 to TRBJ2-5, with TRBD2 identical over 9 bases. Looked up from germline, CDR1 is MDHEN and CDR2 is SYDVKM. The J segment lost 0 bases and the V segment lost 2 bases, leaving 1 base of the junction unmatched. The CDR3 has 15 amino acids. The CDR3 coding sequence is TGTGCCAGCAGTTTAACTAGCGGGTACCAAGAGACCCAGTACTTC. As protein: CASSLTSGYQETQYF.

This chain joins TRBV27 and TRBJ2-3; D perhaps matches TRBD2 (5 bases). Germline lookup yields CDR1 MNHEY and CDR2 SMNVEV (reference sequence). Trimming removed 5 bases at V and 2 bases at J, with 8 bases between. The CDR3 consists of 13 residues. CDR3 nucleotides: TGTGCCAGCAGTCGGGATCTCACAGATACGCAGTATTTT. Residues: CASSRDLTDTQYF.

The chain carries TRBV11-1 and TRBJ2-7; 8 nucleotides line up with TRBD2. The germline CDR1 and CDR2 sequences are SGHAT and FQDESV (reference sequence). After removal of 5 bases from V and 4 bases from J, the junction contained 4 bases not matched to a gene. The CDR3 is made up of 13 amino acids. The CDR3 sequence: CASSRGGRYEQYF. CDR3 in DNA: TGTGCCAGCAGCCGCGGGGGGCGTTACGAGCAGTACTTC.

V and J are TRBV11-3 and TRBJ1-5; 9 positions agree with TRBD1. This CDR3 is built from 15 residues. V lost 5 bases, J lost 4 bases, and 6 bases stayed unmatched. Germline values: CDR1 SGHNT, CDR2 YENEEA. The CDR3 loop reads CASSPTGGDNQPQHF. The CDR3, as DNA: TGTGCCAGCAGCCCTACAGGGGGCGATAATCAGCCCCAGCATTTT. The whole variable domain, remainder taken from reference TRBV11-3 and TRBJ1-5, is EAGVVQSPRYKIIEKKQPVAFWCNPISGHNTLYWYLQNLGQGPELLIRYENEEAVDDSQLPKDRFSAERLKGVDSTLKIQPAELGDSAVYLCASSPTGGDNQPQHFGDGTRLSIL.

The rearrangement joins TRBV5-1 to TRBJ1-1, with D possibly matching TRBD1 (6 bases). Germline lookup yields CDR1 SGHRS and CDR2 YFSETQ. The V and J ends lost 3 bases and 4 bases respectively, with 13 bases between them. The CDR3 loop spans 14 amino acids. The CDR3 region is CASSSRQDITEAFF. DNA for the CDR3: TGCGCCAGCAGCTCGCGACAGGATATCACTGAAGCTTTCTTT.

The DNA for the CDR3 is TGTGCCAGCAGCTCCGCGGGGGAAATGAGCTATGGCTACACCTTC. Its translation is CASSSAGEMSYGYTF. The chain combines TRBV7-2 with TRBJ1-2, with a possible D match to TRBD1 (5 bases). V was pared by 4 bases and J by 4 bases, with 16 bases between. CDR3 length equals 15 residues. Per germline, CDR1 SGHTA and CDR2 FQGNSA.

J is TRBJ1-1 and V is TRBV29-1; D remains unclear. CDR3 length: 13 residues. Germline lookup yields CDR1 SQVTM and CDR2 ANQGSEA. Trimming removed 4 bases at V and 0 bases at J, with 9 bases between. Here the CDR3 DNA reads TGCAGCGTTGGAAAGGAGATGAACACTGAAGCTTTCTTT. Protein sequence: CSVGKEMNTEAFF.

This chain links TRBV5-1 with TRBJ2-3; TRBD2 aligns across 12 bases. The germline gives CDR1 SGHRS, CDR2 YFSETQ. The CDR3 is 16 amino acids. Trimming cost V 0 bases and J 4 bases; bases outside gene matches: 3. The CDR3 spells CASSLDPSGRADTQYF. The CDR3 DNA reads as TGCGCCAGCAGCTTGGACCCTAGCGGGAGGGCAGATACGCAGTATTTT.

This clone appeared a few times. The V gene is TRBV5-1, the J gene TRBJ2-5; 7 nucleotides line up with TRBD1. The germline gives CDR1 SGHRS, CDR2 YFSETQ. V was pared by 1 base and J by 2 bases, with 2 bases of the junction left unmatched. The length of the CDR3 is 14 residues. CDR3 sequence reads: CASSLSRGQETQYF. The CDR3 nucleotides are TGCGCCAGCAGCTTGAGCAGGGGGCAAGAGACCCAGTACTTC.

The V call is TRBV29-1, the J call TRBJ1-2; 8 nucleotides line up with TRBD1. The germline CDR1 and CDR2 sequences are SQVTM and ANQGSEA. This CDR3 has 16 amino acids. V trimming: 6 bases; J trimming: 3 bases; junction bases outside the gene matches: 15. CDR3: CSVPFIPGQGDYGYTF. CDR3 sequence (DNA): TGCAGCGTCCCATTTATCCCCGGACAGGGCGACTATGGCTACACCTTC.

The chain has TRBV6-1 and TRBJ1-2, with D perhaps matching TRBD1 (5 bases). The CDR3 sequence is 15 residues long. Between the trimmed V and J ends, which lost 3 bases and 4 bases, there was a span of 15 bases. CDR1 and CDR2 (germline): MNHNS, SASEGT. CDR3 DNA sequence: TGTGCCAGCAGTGAGACGACAGTGACTTTCTATGGCTACACCTTC. It specifies CASSETTVTFYGYTF.

This clone was found a few times. This chain links TRBV4-2 with TRBJ1-3, with 8 bases that match TRBD1. V trimming: 0 bases; J trimming: 4 bases; junction bases outside the gene matches: 11. Germline V gene sequence: CDR1 LGHNA, CDR2 YNFKEQ. CDR3 size: 18 residues. CDR3 loop: CASSQDPGDRSLGNTIYF. CDR3 sequence (DNA): TGTGCCAGCAGCCAAGATCCTGGGGACAGGTCTCTCGGAAACACCATATATTTT.

This clone was recorded once. The chain couples TRBV6-1 to TRBJ1-5, with unresolved D. Trimming removed 8 bases from V and 5 bases from J, with 16 bases in between. The CDR3 has 14 residues. Germline assignment: CDR1 MNHNS and CDR2 SASEGT. The DNA of the CDR3 is TGTGCCAGCCTTGTAAGCAATGTGGATCAGCCCCAGCATTTT. This translates into CASLVSNVDQPQHF.

This chain links TRBV11-2 with TRBJ1-5; D might be TRBD1 (6 bases). In germline, CDR1 is SGHAT, CDR2 FQNNGV. This CDR3 is built from 14 residues. Trimming took 5 bases from V and 8 from J, leaving 16 bases between them. The CDR3 nucleotides read TGTGCCAGCAGCCCTCAGGGGCAGTTCGAGCCCCAGCATTTT. Its translation is CASSPQGQFEPQHF.

V and J are TRBV4-2 and TRBJ2-2, with 7 bases aligning to TRBD2. The V gene end was trimmed by 1 base and the J gene end by 1 base; junction bases not matched to a gene: 6. The germline V gene has CDR1 LGHNA and CDR2 YNFKEQ. The CDR3 extends over 17 amino acids. The CDR3 here is CASSQGEAGKNTGELFF. Written as DNA, the CDR3 is TGTGCCAGCAGCCAAGGGGAAGCGGGAAAGAACACCGGGGAGCTGTTTTTT.

The rearrangement joins TRBV2 to TRBJ2-7; D uncertain. V shed 3 bases and J shed 5 bases, with 11 bases lying between them. Germline V gives CDR1 SNHLY, CDR2 FYNNEI. The CDR3 length is 13 residues. Here the CDR3 reads CASSDGSPNEQYF. CDR3 nucleotide sequence: TGTGCCAGCAGTGACGGGTCTCCTAACGAGCAGTACTTC. The complete variable domain, with remaining parts taken from reference TRBV2 and TRBJ2-7, reads EPEVTQTPSHQVTQMGQEVILRCVPISNHLYFYWYRQILGQKVEFLVSFYNNEISEKSEIFDDQFSVERPDGSNFTLKIRSTKLEDSAMYFCASSDGSPNEQYFGPGTRLTVT.

The V call is TRBV13, the J call TRBJ2-5, with a tentative D call TRBD1 (6 bases). This CDR3 is built from 17 residues. The V end lost 5 bases, the J end lost 0 bases, and 19 bases lay between the germline ends. CDR1 is PRHDT and CDR2 is FYEKMQ in the germline V gene (reference sequence). The CDR3 reads CASSPPAGTKYQETQYF. The CDR3 DNA is TGTGCCAGCAGCCCCCCAGCCGGGACAAAGTACCAAGAGACCCAGTACTTC.

V and J are TRBV19 and TRBJ1-4; D possibly corresponds to TRBD1 (6 bases). The CDR3 length is 14 residues. Germline-derived CDR1 and CDR2 are LNHDA and SQIVND (reference sequence). Trimming left V 5 bases short and J 5 bases short, with 12 bases between. The CDR3 DNA is TGTGCCAGTAGTTCTCCCGGGACAAATGAAAAACTGTTTTTT. As protein: CASSSPGTNEKLFF. Together with reference TRBV19 and TRBJ1-4, the CDR3 gives the full variable domain: DGGITQSPKYLFRKEGQNVTLSCEQNLNHDAMYWYRQDPGQGLRLIYYSQIVNDFQKGDIAEGYSVSREKKESFPLTVTSAQKNPTAFYLCASSSPGTNEKLFFGSGTQLSVL.

The chain has TRBV11-2 and TRBJ2-7; maybe TRBD1 (5 bases). CDR1 is SGHAT, CDR2 FQNNGV, per germline. V shed 5 bases and J shed 6 bases, with 14 bases lying between them. The length of the CDR3 is 13 residues. Written as DNA, the CDR3 is TGTGCCAGCAGCCTTCGGACATATGGCGAGCAGTACTTC. Its protein is CASSLRTYGEQYF.

This clone was picked up one time. The rearrangement uses TRBV28 and TRBJ1-5; TRBD1 matches at 7 bases. Germline V gives CDR1 MDHEN, CDR2 SYDVKM. Losses at the gene ends were 6 bases for V and 4 bases for J; bases not matched to a gene: 6. CDR3 size: 14 residues. The DNA for the CDR3 is TGTGCCAGCAGATACTGGACAGGAAATCAGCCCCAGCATTTT. As protein: CASRYWTGNQPQHF.

The chain combines TRBV5-1 with TRBJ2-1; 13 nucleotides agree with TRBD2. J lost 6 bases, V lost 4 bases, and 7 bases had no gene match. This CDR3 is built from 16 residues. CDR1 is SGHRS and CDR2 is YFSETQ in the germline V gene. CDR3 loop: CASSHRTSGSSNEQFF. Here the CDR3 DNA reads TGCGCCAGCAGCCACCGGACTAGCGGGAGTTCCAATGAGCAGTTCTTC. Full variable domain (rest looked up from reference TRBV5-1 and TRBJ2-1): KAGVTQTPRYLIKTRGQQVTLSCSPISGHRSVSWYQQTPGQGLQFLFEYFSETQRNKGNFPGRFSGRQFSNSRSEMNVSTLELGDSALYLCASSHRTSGSSNEQFFGPGTRLTVL.